The rows below give T cell receptor beta chains drawn from one sample of a study of cytomegalovirus exposure and HLA in healthy donors. Sequencing was performed with immunoSEQ multiplex PCR; in TCRdb, only in-frame clones are kept and a portion is missing. The sample carries 150,000 to 200,000 clones, over 75% recorded once. The source material was PBMCs. Receptor source: a woman younger than 30 in good health and CMV-seronegative. The CDR3 runs from the conserved cysteine through the conserved F or W. D genes are given only for firm matches. A row's size may be missing; if present it is once, few, many or a size class.

D	V	size	J	CDR3	DNA
NA	TRBV27	NA	TRBJ2-7	CASRPGQRDRYEQYF	TGTGCCAGCAGACCAGGACAGCGCGATCGGTACGAGCAGTACTTC
TRBD1	TRBV28	once	TRBJ2-5	CASSSRTGGSQETQYF	TGTGCCAGCAGTTCTAGGACAGGGGGCTCCCAAGAGACCCAGTACTTC
TRBD1	TRBV5-8	NA	TRBJ1-2	CASRRWDSYGYTF	TGTGCCAGCAGGCGTTGGGACAGCTATGGCTACACCTTC
NA	TRBV11-3	NA	TRBJ2-2	CASSFSGGELFF	TGTGCCAGCAGCTTCAGCGGCGGGGAGCTGTTTTTT
TRBD1	TRBV5-5	NA	TRBJ1-5	CASSPDRVVSIYQPQHF	TGTGCCAGCAGCCCCGACAGGGTGGTGTCGATATATCAGCCCCAGCATTTT
NA	TRBV7-2	NA	TRBJ2-1	CASSLGVNEQFF	TGTGCCAGCAGCTTAGGAGTCAATGAGCAGTTCTTC
NA	TRBV19	once	TRBJ2-6	CASSLQGGRSGANVLTF	TGTGCCAGTAGTCTACAGGGTGGTCGGTCTGGGGCCAACGTCCTGACTTTC
NA	TRBV14	NA	TRBJ1-1	CASSQPGLNTEAFF	TGTGCCAGCAGCCAACCGGGATTGAACACTGAAGCTTTCTTT
NA	TRBV30	NA	TRBJ1-1	CAWSTQMNTEAFF	TGTGCCTGGAGCACCCAGATGAACACTGAAGCTTTCTTT
NA	TRBV6-5	NA	TRBJ1-1	CASSSQSNRVTEAFF	TGTGCCAGCAGTTCCCAGTCGAACAGGGTAACTGAAGCTTTCTTT
TRBD1	TRBV10-3	NA	TRBJ2-7	CAISPGQGFGEQYF	TGTGCCATCAGTCCGGGACAGGGGTTCGGCGAGCAGTACTTC
TRBD1	TRBV5-1	NA	TRBJ2-6	CASSLGDSWNSGANVLTF	TGCGCCAGCAGCTTGGGGGACAGTTGGAACTCTGGGGCCAACGTCCTGACTTTC
TRBD2	TRBV7-9	NA	TRBJ2-3	CASSESGSADTQYF	TGTGCCAGCAGCGAGAGCGGGAGTGCAGATACGCAGTATTTT
TRBD1	TRBV13	NA	TRBJ2-7	CASSAGTGDEQYF	TGTGCCAGCAGCGCCGGGACAGGCGACGAGCAGTACTTC
NA	TRBV6-1	NA	TRBJ1-5	CASSEPYSYNQPQHF	TGTGCCAGCAGTGAACCCTACAGCTACAATCAGCCCCAGCATTTT
TRBD1	TRBV7-6	NA	TRBJ2-3	CASSLGQGKTDTQYF	TGTGCCAGCAGCTTAGGACAGGGAAAAACAGATACGCAGTATTTT
TRBD1	TRBV11-2	NA	TRBJ1-6	CASSFSGQGNSPLHF	TGTGCCAGCAGCTTTAGTGGACAGGGGAATTCACCCCTCCACTTT
TRBD1	TRBV18	NA	TRBJ2-7	CASSPYKTGQGSDEQYF	TGTGCCAGCTCACCGTACAAGACGGGACAGGGTAGCGACGAGCAGTACTTC
NA	TRBV28	NA	TRBJ2-5	CASRERGGGETQYF	TGTGCCAGCAGGGAGAGGGGGGGAGGAGAGACCCAGTACTTC
NA	TRBV7-3	NA	TRBJ2-7	CASSRGQPYEQYF	TGTGCCAGCAGCCGGGGACAACCGTACGAGCAGTACTTC
NA	TRBV27	NA	TRBJ1-1	CASSYGANTEAFF	TGTGCCAGCAGTTACGGTGCGAACACTGAAGCTTTCTTT
NA	TRBV4-1	NA	TRBJ1-2	CASSQRTGTYYGYTF	TGCGCCAGCAGTCAACGGACCGGGACTTATTATGGCTACACCTTC
NA	TRBV6-1	NA	TRBJ1-4	CASSSMRGSYEKLFF	TGTGCCAGCAGTTCGATGCGGGGGTCCTATGAAAAACTGTTTTTT
NA	TRBV11-3	NA	TRBJ1-1	CASSLTGNEAFF	TGTGCCAGCAGCTTAACGGGGAATGAAGCTTTCTTT
TRBD1	TRBV6-5	NA	TRBJ2-3	CASSYRAGGLEDTQYF	TGTGCCAGCAGTTACAGGGCAGGGGGCTTGGAAGATACGCAGTATTTT
NA	TRBV7-9	NA	TRBJ2-5	CASSLGAGRGETQYF	TGTGCCAGCAGCTTAGGTGCGGGGCGCGGGGAGACCCAGTACTTC
NA	TRBV5-4	NA	TRBJ1-6	CASSRSDNSPLHF	TGTGCCAGCAGCCGGAGCGATAATTCACCCCTCCACTTT
TRBD1	TRBV4-2	few	TRBJ2-7	CASSQVYPRTGGVYEQYF	TGTGCCAGCAGCCAAGTGTATCCGAGGACAGGGGGCGTTTACGAGCAGTACTTC
NA	TRBV30	NA	TRBJ1-1	CAWSLPGGVAGAFF	TGTGCCTGGAGTTTACCTGGGGGGGTGGCTGGGGCTTTCTTT
NA	TRBV5-1	NA	TRBJ2-3	CASSLAFGSTDTQYF	TGCGCCAGCAGCTTGGCCTTCGGTAGCACAGATACGCAGTATTTT
TRBD1	TRBV29-1	NA	TRBJ2-2	CSVARDRGLTGELFF	TGCAGCGTCGCCCGGGACAGGGGGCTCACCGGGGAGCTGTTTTTT
TRBD1	TRBV7-6	NA	TRBJ2-2	CASSAIGTELTGELFF	TGTGCCAGCAGCGCTATCGGGACAGAGCTCACCGGGGAGCTGTTTTTT
NA	TRBV7-7	NA	TRBJ2-2	CASSLTGNTGELFF	TGTGCTAGCAGCCTGACAGGGAACACCGGGGAGCTGTTTTTT
NA	TRBV28	NA	TRBJ2-1	CATSGLGPYNEQFF	TGTGCCACTTCAGGGTTAGGGCCCTACAATGAGCAGTTCTTC
TRBD2	TRBV4-1	NA	TRBJ2-2	CASSREGLAGGAGELFF	TGCGCCAGCAGCCGAGAGGGACTAGCGGGAGGAGCCGGGGAGCTGTTTTTT
NA	TRBV6-5	NA	TRBJ2-1	CASSPNRVNEQFF	TGTGCCAGCAGCCCGAACAGGGTCAATGAGCAGTTCTTC
TRBD1	TRBV9	NA	TRBJ2-5	CASSPGTGGMETQYF	TGTGCCAGCAGCCCAGGGACAGGGGGCATGGAGACCCAGTACTTC
TRBD1	TRBV28	few	TRBJ1-6	CASSGPTGRGSPLHF	TGTGCCAGCAGTGGACCGACAGGGAGAGGCTCACCCCTCCACTTT
TRBD1	TRBV6-5	NA	TRBJ1-1	CASYYMGTGNTEAFF	TGTGCCAGCTACTACATGGGGACAGGGAACACTGAAGCTTTCTTT
NA	TRBV19	once	TRBJ1-1	CASSIFSGTNTEAFF	TGTGCCAGTAGTATCTTCTCGGGTACTAACACTGAAGCTTTCTTT
NA	TRBV5-1	NA	TRBJ2-5	CASSLTGGSETQYF	TGCGCCAGCAGCTTGACCGGGGGTTCAGAGACCCAGTACTTC
NA	TRBV2	NA	TRBJ1-5	CASSDDRRQPQHF	TGTGCCAGCAGTGATGACAGGAGGCAGCCCCAGCATTTT
TRBD2	TRBV4-1	NA	TRBJ2-1	CASRSGTSDYNEQFF	TGCGCCAGCAGGTCCGGGACTAGCGACTACAATGAGCAGTTCTTC
NA	TRBV7-8	NA	TRBJ1-2	CASSLDGRVYNYGYTF	TGTGCCAGCAGCTTAGACGGCAGGGTTTATAACTATGGCTACACCTTC
TRBD2	TRBV28	NA	TRBJ2-7	CASSFRTRAHRDYLGEQYF	TGTGCCAGCAGTTTTCGGACAAGGGCACACCGGGACTACCTTGGCGAGCAGTACTTC
TRBD1	TRBV27	NA	TRBJ2-7	CASSESGTGGGPFLGQYF	TGTGCCAGCAGTGAATCCGGGACAGGGGGCGGCCCGTTCTTGGGGCAGTACTTC
NA	TRBV18	NA	TRBJ1-1	CASSPPAYDRPIEAFF	TGTGCCAGCTCACCACCAGCATACGACAGGCCAATCGAAGCTTTCTTT
TRBD2	TRBV9	NA	TRBJ2-5	CASSVVPSTSGVQETQYF	TGTGCCAGCAGCGTAGTGCCGTCGACTAGCGGGGTCCAAGAGACCCAGTACTTC
NA	TRBV2	NA	TRBJ1-1	CASSIPGRGTEAFF	TGTGCCAGCAGTATCCCTGGAAGAGGGACTGAAGCTTTCTTT
NA	TRBV5-4	NA	TRBJ1-1	CASSLEWGRVNTEAFF	TGTGCCAGCAGCTTGGAATGGGGCCGAGTGAACACTGAAGCTTTCTTT
TRBD1	TRBV6-1	few	TRBJ2-7	CASSWDRVLTYEQYF	TGTGCCAGCAGTTGGGACAGGGTTCTGACCTACGAGCAGTACTTC
TRBD2	TRBV27	NA	TRBJ2-1	CASSPSPGLAGLYNEQFF	TGTGCCAGCAGTCCCTCTCCGGGACTAGCGGGATTATACAATGAGCAGTTCTTC
NA	TRBV7-3	NA	TRBJ2-2	CASSANQGNTGELFF	TGTGCCAGCAGCGCCAACCAGGGGAACACCGGGGAGCTGTTTTTT